The 2 T cell receptor beta chains listed next were all sequenced from one sample in a study of blood T cell repertoires in COVID-19. TCRdb's copy holds only in-frame clones and misses some; the assay was immunoSEQ multiplex PCR. The repertoire holds 200,000 or so clones, with about 80% as singletons. Source material: peripheral blood. These receptors were obtained from a human donor with acute or convalescent COVID-19. The donor label of this sample is uncertain.

This clone was observed a single time. The rearrangement joins TRBV2 to TRBJ2-2, with a weak D call TRBD1 (6 bases). V lost 8 bases to trimming and J lost 2 bases, with 12 bases between them. In germline, CDR1 is SNHLY, CDR2 FYNNEI. This CDR3 is 14 amino acids long. DNA for the CDR3: TGTGCCAGCCGAGGGGACACTAACACCGGGGAGCTGTTTTTT. It yields the protein CASRGDTNTGELFF. Looking up the rest from reference TRBV2 and TRBJ2-2 gives the full variable domain: EPEVTQTPSHQVTQMGQEVILRCVPISNHLYFYWYRQILGQKVEFLVSFYNNEISEKSEIFDDQFSVERPDGSNFTLKIRSTKLEDSAMYFCASRGDTNTGELFFGEGSRLTVL.

The chain uses TRBV7-2 and TRBJ2-1; 12 bases map to TRBD2. CDR3 length equals 17 residues. Germline lookup yields CDR1 SGHTA and CDR2 FQGNSA. V trimming: 0 bases; J trimming: 4 bases; junction bases outside the gene matches: 4. CDR3 bases: TGTGCCAGCAGCTTAGCTGCGACTAGCGGGGGATACAATGAGCAGTTCTTC. Protein: CASSLAATSGGYNEQFF.